The entry below gives a single TCR beta chain sequence along with its context. V shed 5 bases and J 5 bases; nucleotides not matched to a gene: 11. The CDR3 is made up of 16 amino acids. Looked up from germline, CDR1 is SGHTA and CDR2 is FQGTGA. The source of the sample is a study of OX40 agonist ivuxolimab in advanced cancers. About the research overall: With ivuxolimab, an agonistic anti-OX40 (CD134) antibody, patients were treated. Patients in the trial were receiving intravenous ivuxolimab every 2 weeks, at doses of 0.01 to 10 mg/kg. Dose-escalation patients' cancers were hepatocellular carcinoma, melanoma, renal cell or head and neck cancer. Two patients with cutaneous melanoma and one with hepatocellular carcinoma, three in total, showed partial responses.

Data came from immunoSEQ multiplex PCR; TCRdb stores just in-frame clones and leaves some out. This table holds 14,000 or so clones, over 60% found once. This clonotype originated in an adult with an advanced solid tumor such as melanoma, head and neck, liver or kidney cancer. The rearrangement links TRBV7-3 to TRBJ2-7; 11 nucleotides align to TRBD1. Here the sequenced sample was CD4+ or CD8+ T cells sorted from blood, taken in a trial of the OX40 agonist ivuxolimab. CDR3 loop: CASSPPRTGGLDEQYF. DNA for the CDR3: TGTGCCAGCAGCCCCCCCCGGACAGGGGGCTTGGACGAGCAGTACTTC.